The 5 T cell receptor beta chains below come from one sample, sequenced in a study of regulatory T cells in long-lasting Graves disease. The time point: persistent/refractory GD, antithyroid drugs over 5 years with positive TRAb. Following extraction of RNA from PBMCs, that RNA was used to make the TCR library. Construction of TCR beta libraries relied on iRepertoire HTBI primers and on Arm-PCR targeting CDR3 regions. TCRdb used MiXCR to reprocess the multiplex PCR reads, holding one entry per CDR3 protein. The sample lists about 430,000 distinct CDR3 sequences; around 20% were seen once. Source: peripheral blood mononuclear cells (PBMCs), taken when the disease was refractory, from a patient treated with antithyroid drugs. The receptor source for this set is a female donor with Graves disease.

Regarding this clonotype: The conserved final phenylalanine or tryptophan is absent from the CDR3, which likely points to a read error. The chain combines TRBV25-1 with TRBJ2-7, with D possibly matching TRBD2 (6 bases). This CDR3 region has 13 residues. Deletions cut 10 bases from V and 6 bases from J, with 19 bases between. Germline V gives CDR1 MGHDK, CDR2 SYGVNS. This CDR3 reads CANRLSGTGEQYL. Here the CDR3 DNA reads TGTGCCAACCGCCTATCAGGGACTGGCGAGCAGTACCTC.

The CDR3 DNA reads TGTGCCAGCAGCTTTCGACTAGCGGTGTACAATGAGCAGTTCTTC. Protein sequence: CASSFRLAVYNEQFF. This chain uses TRBV7-9 with TRBJ2-1; 9 bases map to TRBD2. The junction had 4 bases not matched to a gene; V was cut back by 3 bases and J by 4 bases. Germline assignment: CDR1 SEHNR and CDR2 FQNEAQ (reference sequence). There are 15 residues in the CDR3.

Concerning this clonotype itself: A much larger clone differs by one base, so this may be a read error. The J gene is TRBJ2-2, the V gene TRBV5-1; 7 positions agree with TRBD1. Germline CDR1 SGHRS, CDR2 YFSETQ. Trimming cost V 2 bases and J 3 bases; bases outside gene matches: 1. This CDR3 is 14 amino acids long. The CDR3 DNA follows: TGCGCCAGCAGCTTACAGGGGCACACCGGGGAGCTGTTTTTT. Translation gives CASSLQGHTGELFF.

This clonotype was recorded many times. The CDR3 sequence: CASSFIAGDVFGYTF. DNA of the CDR3: TGTGCCAGCAGTTTTATAGCAGGGGACGTTTTTGGCTACACCTTC. The V gene is TRBV28, the J gene TRBJ1-2, with D possibly being TRBD1 (6 bases). Trimming shortened V by 3 bases and J by 7 bases, and 18 bases separated the two germline ends. Germline V gene sequence: CDR1 MDHEN, CDR2 SYDVKM. This CDR3 contains 15 residues.

The chain has TRBV3-1 and TRBJ1-3, with 7 bases aligning to TRBD1. The trim removed 2 bases at V and 3 bases at J, leaving 10 bases unmatched. The CDR3 extends over 17 amino acids. Germline assignment: CDR1 LGHDT and CDR2 YNNKEL (reference sequence). This CDR3 reads CASSQMGQLFSGNTIYF. The CDR3 DNA follows: TGTGCCAGCAGCCAAATGGGACAGTTATTCAGTGGAAACACCATATATTTT. The full variable domain, its missing parts supplied by reference TRBV3-1 and TRBJ1-3, is DTAVSQTPKYLVTQMGNDKSIKCEQNLGHDTMYWYKQDSKKFLKIMFSYNNKELIINETVPNRFSPKSPDKAHLNLHINSLELGDSAVYFCASSQMGQLFSGNTIYFGEGSWLTVV.